One T cell receptor (beta chain) is described in this entry. Its antigen is unknown. The authors ran the immunoSEQ assay, v3.0, at survey level. Clones were sequenced by immunoSEQ multiplex PCR, and TCRdb holds only the in-frame ones, with some missing. Of approximately 35,000 clones in the sample, 94% are singletons; the top ten hold roughly 3.9%. This sample was taken from a study of long-term antiretroviral therapy in people with HIV. Without exception, participants with HIV were treated in the United States. Every specimen held between roughly 0.85-10 million cryopreserved PBMC. These were thawed and washed before DNA extraction. The length of the CDR3 is 14 residues. The germline gives CDR1 LNHDA, CDR2 SQIVND (reference sequence). V was pared by 7 bases and J by 5 bases, with 15 bases between. Findings and limits, study-wide: Diversity increased after ART yet remained lower than in transplant donor controls. HIV repertoires had narrower CDR3 length ranges than controls.

The sample consisted of unsorted PBMCs, taken 4.1 years after starting antiretroviral therapy. The chain employs TRBV19 and TRBJ2-1; D is perhaps TRBD2 (5 bases). This TCR derives from a woman between 45 and 60 years old with HIV. The CDR3 reads CASTHSPGNNEQFF. CDR3 sequence (DNA): TGTGCCAGTACTCACTCCCCGGGGAACAATGAGCAGTTCTTC. Drawing the rest from reference TRBV19 and TRBJ2-1, the complete variable domain is DGGITQSPKYLFRKEGQNVTLSCEQNLNHDAMYWYRQDPGQGLRLIYYSQIVNDFQKGDIAEGYSVSREKKESFPLTVTSAQKNPTAFYLCASTHSPGNNEQFFGPGTRLTVL.